This T cell receptor beta chain was recorded in a study of cytomegalovirus exposure and HLA in healthy donors. The germline V gene has CDR1 SGDLS and CDR2 YYNGEE. This CDR3 has 16 residues. Trimming cost V 3 bases and J 0 bases, with 12 bases left between them. Concerning this clone: What it recognizes is unknown.

Likely unrecorded immune exposures existed in these nominally healthy donors. Primers included in the PCR were 60 Vbeta and 13 Jbeta primers. TCRdb's table, derived via immunoSEQ multiplex PCR, lists solely in-frame clones and lacks some. The sample has more than 150,000 clones; around four fifths are singletons. Study-wide findings and caveats: It has been reported that TCR beta sequences accurately predicted the HLA-A and HLA-B alleles of most subjects. Apparent HLA restriction characterized most CMV-associated TCR beta chains in a later analysis.

The TCR was taken from a woman aged 25 to 39 in good health and CMV-seronegative. Sequencing used PBMCs. The rearrangement uses TRBV9 and TRBJ2-2; perhaps TRBD1 as D (6 bases). The chain's CDR3 is CASSERQASNTGELFF. CDR3 nucleotide sequence: TGTGCCAGCAGCGAACGACAGGCATCGAACACCGGGGAGCTGTTTTTT.